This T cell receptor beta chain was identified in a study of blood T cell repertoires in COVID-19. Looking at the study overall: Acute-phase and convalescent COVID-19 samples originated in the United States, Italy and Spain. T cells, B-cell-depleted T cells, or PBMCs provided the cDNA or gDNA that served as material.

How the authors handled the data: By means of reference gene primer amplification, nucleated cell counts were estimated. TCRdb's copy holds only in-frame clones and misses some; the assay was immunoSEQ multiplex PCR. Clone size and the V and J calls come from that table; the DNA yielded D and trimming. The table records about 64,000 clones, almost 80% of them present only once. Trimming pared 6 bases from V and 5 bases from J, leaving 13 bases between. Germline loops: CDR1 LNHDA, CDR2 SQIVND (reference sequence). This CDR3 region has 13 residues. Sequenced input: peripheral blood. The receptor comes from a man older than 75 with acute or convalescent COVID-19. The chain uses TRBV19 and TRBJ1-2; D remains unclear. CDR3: CASRTEFSYGYTF. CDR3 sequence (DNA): TGTGCCAGTAGAACAGAATTTTCGTATGGCTACACCTTC.